The T cell receptor beta chain under discussion was sequenced for a study of T cells in Graves' hyperthyroidism and ophthalmopathy. Study information: Peripheral blood was collected at initial diagnosis, before any treatment. General study results and limits: Expanded thyroid clonotypes (above 0.001) were mostly also found in blood.

This CDR3 region has 13 residues. CDR1 is MNHEY, CDR2 SMNVEV, per germline (reference sequence). V lost 3 bases to trimming and J lost 4 bases, with 7 bases between them. Researchers defined stable Graves' hyperthyroidism as no ophthalmopathy progression within 18 months. Those patients with uncontrolled infection, other autoimmune disease, pregnancy or lactation were excluded. In this sample, this clonotype turned up many times. The antigen remains unidentified. Using RNA transcripts as the source, TCR beta CDR3 regions were amplified. During a first-round RT-PCR of the TCR CDR3, the HTBI primer set was used. TCRdb reprocessed the multiplex PCR reads with MiXCR, giving one entry per CDR3 protein. This sample carries around 500,000 distinct CDR3 sequences, 11% to 15% of them seen once, and the ten largest clones take roughly 13%.

The sequence was collected from a woman aged 40 to 49 with Graves' hyperthyroidism. The chain employs TRBV27 and TRBJ1-3; D is ambiguous. Specimen: blood. The CDR3 sequence: CASSLSLGNTIYF. The CDR3 region has the DNA TGTGCCAGCAGTTTGTCCCTGGGAAACACCATATATTTT.